The entry below gives a single TCR beta chain sequence along with its context. This clone's antigen is unknown. Base qualities were left out, and no much larger clone turns up one base away. The data derive from a study of T cells in Graves' hyperthyroidism and ophthalmopathy (dated by TCRdb to between 2017 and 2020). With regard to the full study: Peripheral blood samples were taken at the time of initial diagnosis, prior to any treatment. To identify TCR V-J signatures that set the groups apart, the researchers used a discovery cohort of about a hundred patients, made up of under 45 with Graves' ophthalmopathy and approximately 57 with stable Graves' hyperthyroidism. An independent validation cohort of under 20 hyperthyroidism patients and approximately 16 patients who later progressed to ophthalmopathy tested prospective prediction of ophthalmopathy. For training and testing, the 100 or so patients in the discovery cohort were randomly divided in a 7:3 ratio. In about 6 Graves' hyperthyroidism patients, the study also compared T-cell repertoires from thyroid tissue with T-cell repertoires from blood. Following sampling, methimazole starting at 30 mg daily was given to hyperthyroidism patients, and high-dose intravenous methylprednisolone was given to ophthalmopathy patients. According to the paper, TCR Vbeta CDR3 sequencing was carried out on some 140 peripheral blood samples, which came from under 50 ophthalmopathy, fewer than 80 hyperthyroidism and around 17 progressor patients. Here is what the overall study found, with its caveats: Sample size was not statistically predetermined, and investigators were not blinded to group allocation. In validation, the model predicted progression to ophthalmopathy with roughly 66% sensitivity and approximately 78% specificity, a median of approximately 6.5 months before onset. Blood samples also contained most of the expanded thyroid clonotypes (frequency above 0.001), which suggests that blood repertoires may reflect thyroid immune responses. In cross-validation, a model built on a 13 V-J signature told ophthalmopathy apart from stable hyperthyroidism with under 90% sensitivity and roughly 83% specificity, and in testing the same model reached 80%/75%.

TCR beta CDR3 regions were amplified from RNA transcripts. The TCR CDR3 was subjected to a first round of RT-PCR using the HTBI primer set and the Qiagen OneStep RT-PCR kit. The libraries were constructed in a second round of multiplex PCR and then size-selected and purified. The libraries were sequenced on an Illumina HiSeq2000 using paired-end 100 bp reads. Per the source publication's procedure: SOAPnuke was used to process the raw data, with reads discarded if the reads contained adapters or uncalled bases, had a mean Phred below 15, or lacked an exact constant-primer or identifier match. COPE v1.2.5 was used to merge the high-quality paired reads, and each unique nucleotide sequence was defined as a clonotype. Clonotypes were aligned to IMGT TRBV, TRBD and TRBJ reference segments using MiTCR v1.1. The analysis included only V-J combinations with a frequency above 0.0001, which together covered roughly 99% of the repertoires. The TCS score was defined as the ratio of F50 (clonal expansion) to E x V (chaos), calculated using BLOSUM62-based TCRdist between CDR3 peptides within each V-J. Welch's t-statistics and random forest reduced 500 to 550 V-J features to fewer than 15, which were used in a naive Bayes classifier (R e1071). The public sequencing data were trimmed at Q25 with fastp and processed into clonotypes with MiXCR by TCRdb, which kept only in-frame beta chains. Each entry is one CDR3 protein sequence, shown with its most common DNA and genes. The V and J calls were not made by the authors but by TCRdb's processing. This sample is represented by a few hundred thousand distinct CDR3 sequences; roughly 25% of them were singletons. In total, the top ten clones hold around four fifths of the sample.

Trimming removed 4 bases from V and 4 bases from J, leaving 13 bases between the germline ends. Per the germline V gene, SQVTM is the CDR1 and ANQGSEA is the CDR2. The CDR3, cysteine through phenylalanine, is 13 amino acids long. Solely the CDR3 DNA is kept, with 39 bases framed from the first base. Stable Graves' hyperthyroidism was defined as the absence of progression to ophthalmopathy over 18 months of follow-up. Hyperthyroidism patients were newly diagnosed, had a disease duration of under 2 months, and were aged 18 to 65 years. Patients with uncontrolled infections, other autoimmune diseases, pregnancy or lactation were excluded. Diagnoses relied on clinical symptoms, serum thyroxine and TRAb, thyroid ultrasound and orbital computed tomography. PBMCs were isolated from 7.5 to 10 ml of fresh peripheral blood by Ficoll-Paque density gradient centrifugation. Total RNA was extracted using Trizol reagent, and RNA quality was assessed on an Agilent 2100 Bioanalyzer.

The sample comprised blood. This sequence uses TRBV29-1 and TRBJ1-1; there is no confident call for the D gene. This clonotype was obtained from a man aged 45-65 years with Graves' hyperthyroidism. The CDR3 protein: CSVAISGGTEAFF. Read as DNA, the sequence is TGCAGCGTTGCCATTAGCGGTGGCACTGAAGCTTTCTTT.